Each of the 10 T cell receptor beta chains below was sequenced from the same sample in a study of T cells in Graves' hyperthyroidism and ophthalmopathy. From RNA transcripts, TCR beta CDR3 regions were amplified. RT-PCR in the first round (using the HTBI primer set) targeted the TCR CDR3. Using its own MiXCR run on the multiplex PCR reads, TCRdb lists one record per CDR3 protein. The table has hundreds of thousands of distinct CDR3 sequences, 15% to 20% seen once. The sample consisted of blood. All receptors come from a man aged 35 to 55 with Graves' ophthalmopathy.

The chain employs TRBV12-3 or TRBV12-4 and TRBJ2-2; D is unresolved. This CDR3 is built from 15 residues. Trimming cost V 2 bases and J 5 bases, with 12 bases left between them. CDR3 in amino acids: CASSLLGLGTGELFF. CDR3 bases: TGTGCCAGCAGTTTACTAGGGCTGGGGACCGGGGAGCTGTTTTTT.

This clonotype has just a few counts. This chain connects TRBV30 to TRBJ2-5; 7 positions match TRBD1. Germline assignment: CDR1 GTSNPN and CDR2 SVGIG (reference sequence). The CDR3 covers 15 residues. V dropped 1 base and J dropped 3; count of bases not matched to a gene: 8. CDR3 nucleotide sequence: TGTGCCTGGAGTGAGGGCTGGGACAGAAAAGAGACCCAGTACTTC. Protein product: CAWSEGWDRKETQYF.

This rearrangement joins TRBV3-2 to TRBJ1-1; whether TRBD1, the table's D call, matches the DNA was not checked. TRBV3-2 is annotated as a pseudogene. The CDR3 runs 15 residues. The CDR3 DNA sequence: TGTGCCAGCAGCTCCCGAACAGCGGGCTTGGCTGAAGCTTTCTTT. Translation gives CASSSRTAGLAEAFF.

This clonotype was detected ten times or more. This chain connects TRBV3-1 to TRBJ1-1, with D maybe TRBD1 (6 bases). Deletions cut 4 bases from V and 5 bases from J, with 17 bases between. The CDR3 sequence is 15 residues long. The germline gives CDR1 LGHDT, CDR2 YNNKEL (reference sequence). CDR3 region: CASSLSKTGRTEAFF. CDR3 nucleotide sequence: TGTGCCAGCAGCCTGAGTAAAACAGGGCGGACTGAAGCTTTCTTT.

Points on this clonotype: A much larger clonotype is one base distant, so this may be a read error. This CDR3 reads CASSAGTPDTEAFF. CDR3 sequence (DNA): TGTGCCAGCTCTGCGGGGACCCCCGACACTGAAGCTTTCTTT. The genes are TRBV2 and TRBJ1-1; perhaps TRBD1 as D (5 bases). The CDR3 is 14 amino acids. Looked up from germline, CDR1 is SNHLY and CDR2 is FYNNEI. The germline V and J ends were trimmed by 8 bases and 3 bases, with 16 bases remaining between them.

This clonotype has at least ten counts. CDR3 DNA: TGTGCCAGCAGTGATCAGGCGGGCCCTTACAATGAGCAGTTCTTC. Protein sequence: CASSDQAGPYNEQFF. The chain combines TRBV6-1 with TRBJ2-1; a weak D match, TRBD2 (5 bases). This CDR3 has 15 amino acids. The germline V and J ends were trimmed by 3 bases and 4 bases, with 13 bases remaining between them. Germline CDR1 is MNHNS and CDR2 is SASEGT.

Comments on this clonotype: One end of the junction varies from germline; a read error may be responsible. The chain joins TRBV6-5 to TRBJ1-2; tentatively, D is TRBD1 (6 bases). The CDR3 length is 15 residues. Germline V gene data show CDR1 as MNHEY and CDR2 as SVGAGI. Here the CDR3 DNA reads TGTGCCAGCAGTTACCCCGAGGGGGGCGGATATGGCTGCACCTTC. Protein: CASSYPEGGGYGCTF.

The J gene is TRBJ2-5, the V gene TRBV20-1, with D unresolved. The CDR3 covers 16 residues. Trimming took 4 bases from V and 0 from J, leaving 18 bases between them. The germline CDR1 and CDR2 sequences are DFQATT and SNEGSKA (reference sequence). The CDR3 nucleotides are TGCAGTGCTACCCCTTACGGACCGACGGACCAAGAGACCCAGTACTTC. Its protein is CSATPYGPTDQETQYF.

In its sample, this clonotype was seen many times. The chain recombines TRBV7-9 with TRBJ2-1; 13 bases line up with TRBD2. The CDR3 is made up of 16 amino acids. V lost 5 bases and J lost 7; bases outside the gene matches: 8. Per the germline V gene, CDR1 is SEHNR and CDR2 is FQNEAQ (reference sequence). In DNA form, the CDR3 reads TGTGCCAGCAGCGCCCGACTAGCGGGAGGACGGAATGAGCAGTTCTTC. Protein product: CASSARLAGGRNEQFF.

The V gene is TRBV11-3, the J gene TRBJ2-3, with D unclear. Germline assignment: CDR1 SGHNT and CDR2 YENEEA. The V gene lost 6 bases and the J gene lost 2 bases, with 6 bases spanning the gap. The CDR3 contains 12 residues. In DNA form, the CDR3 reads TGTGCCAGCAGTGTTTACACAGATACGCAGTATTTT. It codes for CASSVYTDTQYF.